Sequencing of this TCR beta chain was carried out in a study of shared clonotypes between healthy human individuals. About the research overall: Sampling drew on donors who were two women and a few men aged 18 to 49. Study observations and caveats: What limited the represented genetic and exposure-history diversity was the small number of donors.

Sequencing used immunoSEQ multiplex PCR; TCRdb keeps in-frame clones, though not all of them. The table includes about 490,000 clones, less than 80% detected once. This CDR3 comprises 17 residues. The V gene end was trimmed by 0 bases and the J gene end by 1 base; junction bases not matched to a gene: 7. Germline V gene lookup returns CDR1 KGHSH and CDR2 LQKENI. A remark on this clone: Its antigen remains unidentified.

This chain joins TRBV18 and TRBJ1-1, with 8 bases fitting TRBD1. The source of this sequence is a woman aged 40 to 50 in good health. Some clones in this sample may be carry-over from other donors' samples. Sequencing input: PBMCs. CDR3 DNA sequence: TGTGCCAGCTCACCACCGGGGAAAACAGGGGGGAACACTGAAGCTTTCTTT. This encodes CASSPPGKTGGNTEAFF.